This T cell receptor (beta chain) was retrieved from a study of T cells in tuberculosis. The CDR3 is made up of 16 amino acids. The germline gives CDR1 SEHNR, CDR2 FQNEAQ (reference sequence). The trim removed 0 bases at V and 5 bases at J, leaving 5 bases unmatched. The table came from immunoSEQ multiplex PCR; TCRdb's copy has only in-frame clones and leaves some out. The sample includes about 32,000 clones, roughly 95% of them seen just once. This clonotype was obtained from a donor aged 5 to 30 with latent tuberculosis or without tuberculosis infection. V is TRBV7-9 and J is TRBJ2-5, with 11 bases matching TRBD1. The sequencing input was PBMCs. The CDR3, as DNA: TGTGCCAGCAGCTTAGCCGGACAGGGGGCGCGGGAGACCCAGTACTTC. Residues: CASSLAGQGARETQYF.